What follows are 17 T cell receptor beta chains derived from one specimen sequenced in a study of shared T cell receptors in the human thymus. Measured with immunoSEQ multiplex PCR; TCRdb has only the in-frame clones, and not every one. This repertoire shows over 350,000 clones, around 93% found once; its top ten account for roughly 0.02%. The sample was thymocytes. The source is a human donor.

This clone was recorded once. This chain links TRBV5-4 with TRBJ1-2, with D possibly being TRBD1 (6 bases). The CDR3 runs 15 residues. Germline CDR1 SGHNT, CDR2 YYREEE (reference sequence). V was clipped by 5 bases and J by 6 bases, with 20 bases between them. CDR3 in DNA: TGTGCCAGCAGACTAACGAAGGGGGGGTTGGATGGCTACACCTTC. Protein product: CASRLTKGGLDGYTF.

The chain has TRBV5-1 and TRBJ2-3; no firm D call. CDR1 and CDR2 from the germline V gene are SGHRS and YFSETQ. The CDR3 is made up of 14 amino acids. V lost 7 bases to trimming and J lost 2 bases, with 14 bases between them. CDR3 loop: CASGFPFYTDTQYF. DNA for the CDR3: TGCGCCAGCGGATTCCCCTTTTACACAGATACGCAGTATTTT.

The chain joins TRBV28 to TRBJ2-7; D possibly matches TRBD1 or TRBD2 (6 bases each). The CDR3 extends over 12 amino acids. Germline V gives CDR1 MDHEN, CDR2 SYDVKM. V lost 9 bases, J lost 3 bases, and 12 bases lay in between. CDR3 in DNA: TGTGCCAGGAGGGGGGCTTTCTACGAGCAGTACTTC. This encodes CARRGAFYEQYF.

This chain uses TRBV6-5 with TRBJ2-3; the match to TRBD1 covers 7 bases. V was pared by 8 bases and J by 3 bases, with 5 bases of the junction left unmatched. CDR1 and CDR2 (germline): MNHEY, SVGAGI. This CDR3 is built from 13 residues. DNA of the CDR3: TGTGCCAGCGTAGGGGGCAAGACAGATACGCAGTATTTT. It specifies CASVGGKTDTQYF.

The rearrangement links TRBV27 to TRBJ1-1; 8 bases are a match to TRBD1. The CDR3 consists of 16 residues. Germline lookup yields CDR1 MNHEY and CDR2 SMNVEV (reference sequence). With V trimmed by 4 bases and J by 3 bases, 10 bases remained unmatched. CDR3 amino acids: CASSSLTGDWDTEAFF. Here the CDR3 DNA reads TGTGCCAGCAGTTCTCTGACAGGGGATTGGGACACTGAAGCTTTCTTT.

The chain carries TRBV28 and TRBJ1-1; unclear D gene. CDR1 MDHEN and CDR2 SYDVKM come from the germline V gene. The CDR3 has 14 amino acids. Trimming cost V 3 bases and J 1 base, with 9 bases left between them. The CDR3 is CASSFWVTNTEAFF. The CDR3 region has the DNA TGTGCCAGCAGTTTTTGGGTTACGAACACTGAAGCTTTCTTT.

The rearrangement links TRBV7-2 to TRBJ1-3; unclear D gene. From germline, CDR1 is SGHTA and CDR2 FQGNSA. With 5 bases removed from V and 1 base from J, the gap between germline ends came to 9 bases. This CDR3 contains 14 residues. The CDR3 coding sequence is TGTGCCAGCAGCAATTGTGGATCTGGAAACACCATATATTTT. Amino acid sequence: CASSNCGSGNTIYF.

The chain combines TRBV21-1 with TRBJ2-4; TRBD2 was called by the table and not checked on the DNA. TRBV21-1 corresponds to a pseudogene. The CDR3 spans 15 residues. The CDR3, as DNA: TGTGCCAGCAAAGGTCGTGAGCGGAGCAAAAACATTCAGTACTTC. This translates into CASKGRERSKNIQYF.

The chain carries TRBV11-2 and TRBJ1-3; 9 positions match TRBD1. Trimming took 8 bases from V and 0 from J; bases not matched to a gene: 17. CDR3 length: 19 residues. From germline, CDR1 is SGHAT and CDR2 FQNNGV. The CDR3 DNA is TGTGCCAGCCGTACCGGGACAGGGCCTAAATCCCCCTCTGGAAACACCATATATTTT. Encoded protein: CASRTGTGPKSPSGNTIYF.

V gene TRBV7-9 combines with J gene TRBJ2-7; TRBD1 is a possible D gene (5 bases). The CDR3 is 14 amino acids. Germline V gene lookup returns CDR1 SEHNR and CDR2 FQNEAQ (reference sequence). Trimming pared 5 bases from V and 4 bases from J, leaving 15 bases between. CDR3 loop: CASSIEGVRYEQYF. The CDR3 DNA reads TGTGCCAGCAGCATCGAAGGGGTAAGGTACGAGCAGTACTTC.

With respect to this clone: A read error may produce the germline difference seen at one junction end. This sequence joins TRBV7-7 and TRBJ2-1; the D call may be TRBD1 or TRBD2 (5 bases each). This CDR3 contains 18 residues. Looked up from germline, CDR1 is SSHAT and CDR2 is FNYEAQ (reference sequence). The CDR3 is CASSLPRDQATRYNEQFF. The CDR3 DNA sequence: TGTGCTAGCAGCCTACCCCGGGACCAGGCGACAAGATACAATGAGCAGTTCTTC. Combining the CDR3 with reference TRBV7-7 and TRBJ2-1 gives the whole variable domain GAGVSQSPRYKVTKRGQDVTLRCDPISSHATLYWYQQALGQGPEFLTYFNYEAQPDKSGLPSDRFSAERPEGSISTLTIQRTEQRDSAMYRCASSLPRDQATRYNEQFFGPGTRLTVL.

The V gene is TRBV6-1, the J gene TRBJ2-7, with D hard to call. This CDR3 is 12 amino acids long. CDR1 MNHNS and CDR2 SASEGT come from the germline V gene. V dropped 8 bases and J dropped 0 bases, with 8 bases sitting between them. CDR3 sequence: CASPGGSYEQYF. In DNA, the CDR3 is TGTGCCAGCCCGGGTGGCTCCTACGAGCAGTACTTC.

The chain is built from TRBV10-3 and TRBJ2-1; 8 positions agree with TRBD2. In germline, CDR1 is ENHRY, CDR2 SYGVKD. The CDR3 loop spans 16 amino acids. V gave up 4 bases and J gave up 3 bases; unmatched junction bases: 8. This CDR3 reads CAISGLRLASYNEQFF. The CDR3 nucleotides read TGTGCCATCAGTGGGCTTCGACTAGCGAGCTACAATGAGCAGTTCTTC.

J is TRBJ1-5 and V is TRBV4-1, with D possibly TRBD1 on 6 matching bases. CDR3 size: 17 residues. Between the trimmed V and J ends, which lost 4 bases and 1 base, there was a span of 17 bases. The germline V gene encodes CDR1 MGHRA and CDR2 YSYEKL. The CDR3 DNA is TGCGCCAGCAGCCCAGGGACACGGAGGGGGAGCAATCAGCCCCAGCATTTT. Its translation is CASSPGTRRGSNQPQHF.

The chain is built from TRBV4-2 and TRBJ2-3, with unresolved D. The CDR3 consists of 18 residues. Germline V gene data show CDR1 as LGHNA and CDR2 as YNFKEQ. Trimming removed 1 base from V and 0 bases from J, with 17 bases in between. The CDR3: CASSQAGIPRASTDTQYF. CDR3 sequence (DNA): TGTGCCAGCAGCCAAGCGGGCATCCCCCGGGCAAGCACAGATACGCAGTATTTT.

This clone was recorded once. V and J are TRBV19 and TRBJ1-5, with a weak D call TRBD1 (5 bases). The CDR3 runs to 14 residues. Germline loops: CDR1 LNHDA, CDR2 SQIVND (reference sequence). Trimming took 2 bases from V and 6 from J, leaving 11 bases between them. The CDR3 nucleotides are TGTGCCAGTAGTATACAGGGTTTCGGTCAGCCCCAGCATTTT. This sequence encodes CASSIQGFGQPQHF.

This clone appeared a single time. CDR3 protein: CASSPWAGGRENQPQHF. The CDR3 nucleotides are TGCGCCAGCAGCCCCTGGGCGGGGGGTAGAGAAAATCAGCCCCAGCATTTT. The V gene is TRBV4-1, the J gene TRBJ1-5; possible D gene TRBD1, 5 bases. The CDR3 is 17 amino acids. The ends were cut back, 4 bases at V and 4 bases at J, with 20 bases in the middle. Germline V lookup: CDR1 MGHRA, CDR2 YSYEKL.